The rows below give T cell receptor beta chains drawn from one sample of a study of cytomegalovirus exposure and HLA in healthy donors. Method: immunoSEQ multiplex PCR; TCRdb's copy keeps in-frame clones and lacks some. The profile covers about 160,000 clones, with approximately 72% appearing a single time and 1.2% to 1.5% taken by the ten largest. Sequencing used PBMCs. Every receptor here comes from a man aged 18 to 35 in good health and CMV-seronegative. Both conserved end residues are part of each CDR3. A D gene is named only where the DNA matches it firmly. Some rows mark clone size as missing; the rest say once, few, many or name a class of expanded clone.

clone size	J gene	D gene	V gene	CDR3 protein	CDR3 DNA
-	TRBJ2-7	TRBD2	TRBV6-5	CASSYSGREGPEQYF	TGTGCCAGCAGTTACTCGGGGCGGGAGGGCCCCGAGCAGTACTTC
-	TRBJ2-1	-	TRBV29-1	CSGGTFSPNEQFF	TGCAGCGGCGGTACGTTTAGTCCCAATGAGCAGTTCTTC
-	TRBJ2-2	-	TRBV5-1	CASSLEAGELFF	TGCGCCAGCAGCTTGGAAGCAGGGGAGCTGTTTTTT
once	TRBJ1-5	-	TRBV19	CASQQGGDQPQHF	TGTGCCAGCCAACAGGGTGGGGATCAGCCCCAGCATTTT
once	TRBJ2-1	TRBD2	TRBV19	CASKGTGGDEQFF	TGTGCCAGTAAGGGCACGGGAGGCGATGAGCAGTTCTTC
-	TRBJ2-7	-	TRBV29-1	CSVVGGQTDEQYF	TGCAGCGTTGTGGGGGGGCAGACCGACGAGCAGTACTTC
-	TRBJ2-7	-	TRBV19	CASSIQGQGYEQYF	TGTGCCAGTAGTATCCAGGGGCAGGGCTACGAGCAGTACTTC
few	TRBJ1-1	-	TRBV4-3	CASSQEVRGTEAFF	TGCGCCAGCAGCCAAGAAGTCCGCGGGACTGAAGCTTTCTTT
-	TRBJ2-1	-	TRBV6-5	CASSYTGVSNEQFF	TGTGCCAGCAGTTACACGGGAGTATCCAATGAGCAGTTCTTC
-	TRBJ2-7	TRBD2	TRBV4-2	CASSQLLAGGDEQYF	TGTGCCAGCAGCCAGTTGCTAGCGGGAGGGGACGAGCAGTACTTC
few	TRBJ1-1	TRBD1	TRBV27	CASSQGGNTEAFF	TGTGCCAGCAGCCAGGGGGGGAACACTGAAGCTTTCTTT
few	TRBJ2-1	-	TRBV7-8	CASSLGGARASYNEQFF	TGTGCCAGCAGCTTAGGCGGAGCCAGGGCGTCCTACAATGAGCAGTTCTTC
-	TRBJ1-2	-	TRBV28	CASSGREGRYTF	TGTGCCAGCAGCGGCCGGGAGGGGCGGTACACCTTC
-	TRBJ1-5	-	TRBV7-2	CASSPRGGYSNQPQHF	TGTGCCAGCAGCCCAAGGGGCGGTTATAGCAATCAGCCCCAGCATTTT
-	TRBJ2-1	TRBD2	TRBV27	CASSLVAGVTFF	TGTGCCAGCAGTTTGGTCGCGGGAGTCACTTTCTTC
-	TRBJ2-5	-	TRBV6-5	CASSYSTWAGETQYF	TGTGCCAGCAGTTACTCTACTTGGGCAGGGGAGACCCAGTACTTC
few	TRBJ2-6	-	TRBV19	CASSISRGGVGVGSGANVLTF	TGTGCCAGTAGTATATCCCGAGGAGGGGTCGGGGTGGGCTCTGGGGCCAACGTCCTGACTTTC
once	TRBJ2-7	TRBD1	TRBV2	CANSRDRGPYEQYF	TGTGCCAACAGTCGGGACAGGGGGCCTTACGAGCAGTACTTC
-	TRBJ1-3	TRBD1	TRBV5-1	CASSPDRGPWDTIYF	TGCGCCAGCAGCCCAGACAGGGGTCCCTGGGACACCATATATTTT
-	TRBJ2-7	-	TRBV19	CASSRQDSYEQYF	TGTGCCAGTAGTAGGCAGGACTCCTACGAGCAGTACTTC
-	TRBJ2-2	TRBD1	TRBV6-1	CASSRTGHSTGELFF	TGTGCCAGCAGTAGGACAGGCCATTCCACCGGGGAGCTGTTTTTT
-	TRBJ2-1	-	TRBV30	CAWNPGHSSYNEQFF	TGTGCCTGGAACCCGGGACACAGCTCCTACAATGAGCAGTTCTTC
-	TRBJ2-7	-	TRBV21-1	CASSKAWEGFERELREGFYEQYF	TGTGCCAGCAGCAAAGCGTGGGAGGGTTTTGAGCGGGAGCTGAGGGAGGGGTTTTACGAGCAGTACTTC
-	TRBJ2-1	TRBD2	TRBV7-2	CASSVSGLAGRNEQFF	TGTGCCAGCAGCGTTTCCGGCCTAGCGGGGAGGAATGAGCAGTTCTTC
few	TRBJ2-7	-	TRBV5-4	CASSLEPGSEQYF	TGTGCCAGCAGCTTGGAACCAGGGTCAGAGCAGTACTTC
-	TRBJ2-7	TRBD2	TRBV27	CASSNPVAGAPQQYF	TGTGCCAGCAGTAACCCAGTAGCGGGCGCCCCACAGCAGTACTTC
few	TRBJ1-1	TRBD1	TRBV7-9	CSSSRTGSEAFF	TGTTCCAGCAGCCGGACAGGGTCTGAAGCTTTCTTT
-	TRBJ2-7	-	TRBV4-3	CASSQASRDTTYEQYF	TGCGCCAGCAGCCAAGCAAGCAGGGACACCACCTACGAGCAGTACTTC
few	TRBJ2-7	TRBD2	TRBV11-2	CASSLGLAVYEQYF	TGTGCCAGCAGCTTAGGACTAGCGGTCTACGAGCAGTACTTC
-	TRBJ2-7	-	TRBV29-1	CSVRNSYEQYF	TGCAGCGTCAGAAACTCCTACGAGCAGTACTTC
few	TRBJ1-4	TRBD1	TRBV9	CASSPGTGNDLGEKLFF	TGTGCCAGCAGTCCCGGGACAGGGAATGATTTGGGTGAAAAACTGTTTTTT
-	TRBJ2-1	-	TRBV5-1	CASSLLPGVIYNEQFF	TGCGCCAGCAGCTTGTTGCCGGGAGTGATATACAATGAGCAGTTCTTC
-	TRBJ2-7	TRBD2	TRBV2	CAAAMRGGGGSYEQYF	TGTGCCGCGGCCATGAGGGGCGGGGGGGGATCCTACGAGCAGTACTTC
-	TRBJ1-1	-	TRBV11-2	CASSFADTEAFF	TGTGCCAGCAGCTTCGCGGACACTGAAGCTTTCTTT
-	TRBJ2-1	-	TRBV10-3	CAISEVRERSYNEQFF	TGTGCCATCAGTGAGGTTCGGGAGCGGTCCTACAATGAGCAGTTCTTC
-	TRBJ1-1	TRBD1	TRBV7-2	CASSKGQAMNTEAFF	TGTGCCAGCAGCAAGGGACAGGCAATGAACACTGAAGCTTTCTTT
-	TRBJ1-1	TRBD1	TRBV6-5	CASSWLDRGPEAFF	TGTGCCAGCAGTTGGCTCGACAGGGGCCCTGAAGCTTTCTTT
few	TRBJ1-2	-	TRBV6-6	CASSQQVGGGYTF	TGTGCCAGCAGTCAACAGGTCGGTGGTGGCTACACCTTC
-	TRBJ2-3	TRBD1	TRBV29-1	CSVNRGDTQYF	TGCAGCGTGAACAGGGGGGATACGCAGTATTTT
-	TRBJ1-2	-	TRBV7-9	CASSLGAGAGYTF	TGTGCCAGCAGCTTGGGGGCTGGGGCGGGCTACACCTTC